What follows describes a single T cell receptor beta chain. Its antigen is not identified. The sample is drawn from a study of CD8 T cells in ankylosing spondylitis. TCRdb ran MiXCR on the 5' RACE reads and lists one entry per CDR3 protein. The data show 350,000 to 550,000 distinct CDR3 sequences, 20% to 30% seen once. CDR3 length equals 14 residues. Trimming removed 4 bases from V and 4 bases from J, with 12 bases in between. Germline values: CDR1 SNHLY, CDR2 FYNNEI. Points from the study as a whole: Made up of about eight highly homologous variants, a TCR beta motif appeared characteristic of ankylosing spondylitis blood. Clones linked to disease were reported to show significant enrichment in matched ankylosing spondylitis synovial fluid. Earlier studies detected some motif variants in reactive arthritis synovial fluid and blood.

This receptor was taken from a male donor with ankylosing spondylitis. The chain links TRBV2 to TRBJ2-3, with D unresolved. The specimen was blood, either unsorted or a sorted T cell fraction (not recorded which). DNA for the CDR3: TGTGCCAGCAGTGCAGAAACAGACGCAGATACGCAGTATTTT. Amino acid sequence: CASSAETDADTQYF.